This T cell receptor beta chain was obtained from a study of T cells in localized non-small cell lung cancer. Study results and limitations: Median roughly 57 top-100 tumor clones were shared with paired adjacent lung. Among the tissues sampled, uninvolved adjacent lung had the highest T cell clonality, above tumor.

The germline V gene encodes CDR1 LGHNA and CDR2 YNFKEQ. The CDR3 extends over 16 amino acids. The assay was immunoSEQ multiplex PCR, and TCRdb's table has in-frame clones only and misses some. The table shows under 35,000 clones, with about 90% occurring only once. With respect to this clone: The antigen is unknown.

The material was peripheral blood mononuclear cells, obtained before any cancer treatment. The chain is built from TRBV4-2 and TRBJ2-5; D could derive from TRBD1 or TRBD2 (5 bases each). Near its end, the DNA agrees better with TRBJ2-7, so the J call may be wrong. The TCR comes from a woman aged 35-70 years with stage III lung adenocarcinoma. Here the CDR3 reads CASSQDLGAVQYEQYF. The DNA for the CDR3 is TGTGCCAGCAGCCAGGACTTAGGGGCGGTCCAATACGAGCAGTACTTC.